The 21 T cell receptor beta chains in this list originate from one sample, sequenced in a study of CD8 T cells in Susac syndrome. RNA totalling about 0.45 to 1 ug underwent reverse transcription with random hexamers. One entry per CDR3 protein, called by TCRdb with MiXCR from the immunoSEQ multiplex PCR reads. The profile shows under 90,000 distinct CDR3 sequences, more than 85% of them singletons. Sequenced sample: CD8+ T cells from PBMCs. Source of these receptors: a human donor with Susac syndrome.

J is TRBJ2-7 and V is TRBV6-5, with 8 bases fitting TRBD1. After removal of 4 bases from V and 6 bases from J, the junction contained 5 bases not matched to a gene. The CDR3 is made up of 13 amino acids. Germline lookup yields CDR1 MNHEY and CDR2 SVGAGI. The CDR3 DNA reads as TGTGCCAGCAGTTCCGGACAGGGAGGCGAGCAGTACTTC. It translates to CASSSGQGGEQYF.

The chain recombines TRBV13 with TRBJ2-1; no definite D call. The V and J ends lost 5 bases and 1 base respectively, with 9 bases between them. This CDR3 spans 14 amino acids. Germline V gene lookup returns CDR1 PRHDT and CDR2 FYEKMQ (reference sequence). The CDR3 coding sequence is TGTGCCAGCAGCGCTCAATCGTCCTACAATGAGCAGTTCTTC. It is translated as CASSAQSSYNEQFF. Variable domain in full (rest from reference TRBV13 and TRBJ2-1): AAGVIQSPRHLIKEKRETATLKCYPIPRHDTVYWYQQGPGQDPQFLISFYEKMQSDKGSIPDRFSAQQFSDYHSELNMSSLELGDSALYFCASSAQSSYNEQFFGPGTRLTVL.

J is TRBJ2-3 and V is TRBV27; tentative D call: TRBD2 (6 bases). The CDR3 runs to 13 residues. The germline gives CDR1 MNHEY, CDR2 SMNVEV (reference sequence). With 3 bases removed from V and 6 bases from J, the gap between germline ends came to 10 bases. CDR3 residues: CASSFSGADTQYF. The CDR3 nucleotides read TGTGCCAGCAGTTTCTCGGGAGCGGATACGCAGTATTTT.

This rearrangement joins TRBV11-1 to TRBJ2-5; the D is unclear. In germline, CDR1 is SGHAT, CDR2 FQDESV (reference sequence). The V end lost 5 bases, the J end lost 3 bases, and 19 bases lay between the germline ends. CDR3 length: 16 residues. DNA for the CDR3: TGTGCCAGCAGCCCCGAGATTGCCAGGAACAAAGAGACCCAGTACTTC. Translation gives CASSPEIARNKETQYF.

V usage is TRBV7-2 and J usage is TRBJ2-5, with 9 bases aligning to TRBD2. The CDR3 is 19 amino acids. CDR1 is SGHTA and CDR2 is FQGNSA in the germline V gene. V lost 7 bases to trimming and J lost 0 bases; unmatched junction nucleotides: 18. The CDR3 DNA reads as TGTGCCAGCACCACCCAAGGGGTAGCGGGAGAGGGGTACCAAGAGACCCAGTACTTC. Translated, it gives CASTTQGVAGEGYQETQYF.

The J gene is TRBJ2-7, the V gene TRBV12-3 or TRBV12-4; D could derive from TRBD1 or TRBD2 (5 bases each). The CDR3 covers 16 residues. Trimming removed 6 bases from V and 2 bases from J, with 20 bases in between. The CDR3 DNA sequence: TGTGCCAGCAGCAAGTATCCCGGGACGGTTACCTACGAGCAGTACTTC. Translating it yields CASSKYPGTVTYEQYF.

The chain uses TRBV20-1 and TRBJ2-1; 10 bases are a match to TRBD2. Germline V gene sequence: CDR1 DFQATT, CDR2 SNEGSKA (reference sequence). This CDR3 comprises 16 residues. V trimming: 6 bases; J trimming: 5 bases; junction bases outside the gene matches: 13. The CDR3 is CSARFASGRIHNEQFF. DNA of the CDR3: TGCAGTGCCCGATTCGCTAGCGGGAGAATCCACAATGAGCAGTTCTTC.

V and J are TRBV6-5 and TRBJ2-7; TRBD1 aligns across 9 bases. CDR3 length: 15 residues. Germline V gene data show CDR1 as MNHEY and CDR2 as SVGAGI. J was trimmed by 6 bases and V by 0 bases; bases with no gene match: 6. The CDR3 here is CASSYSSGQGGEQYF. The CDR3 DNA is TGTGCCAGCAGTTACTCGTCGGGACAGGGTGGCGAGCAGTACTTC.

The chain employs TRBV7-9 and TRBJ1-2; D uncertain. V was cut by 5 bases and J by 1 base, with 11 bases left in between. The CDR3 loop spans 14 amino acids. Germline V gives CDR1 SEHNR, CDR2 FQNEAQ (reference sequence). The CDR3 nucleotides are TGTGCCAGCAGCCTCCAACAGTTTAACTATGGCTACACCTTC. Residues: CASSLQQFNYGYTF.

The rearrangement uses TRBV27 and TRBJ2-1; 9 nucleotides agree with TRBD2. The V gene end was trimmed by 11 bases and the J gene end by 5 bases; junction bases not matched to a gene: 10. Germline-derived CDR1 and CDR2 are MNHEY and SMNVEV (reference sequence). This CDR3 spans 14 amino acids. This CDR3 reads CAAGSGRIHNEQFF. The CDR3 nucleotides read TGTGCCGCGGGTAGCGGGAGAATCCACAATGAGCAGTTCTTC.

In nucleotides, the CDR3 is TGCAGTGCTAGAGATTTGGAGGGTCCGTCCTACGAGCAGTACTTC. It yields the protein CSARDLEGPSYEQYF. V gene TRBV20-1 combines with J gene TRBJ2-7; D is perhaps TRBD2 (6 bases). The ends were cut back, 0 bases at V and 1 base at J, with 13 bases in the middle. Germline-derived CDR1 and CDR2 are DFQATT and SNEGSKA (reference sequence). The CDR3 length is 15 residues.

The V gene is TRBV30, the J gene TRBJ2-1; D possibly matches TRBD1 or TRBD2 (5 bases each). The germline CDR1 and CDR2 sequences are GTSNPN and SVGIG (reference sequence). Trimming shortened V by 5 bases and J by 4 bases, and 9 bases separated the two germline ends. There are 12 residues in the CDR3. CDR3 protein: CAWGWGYNEQFF. CDR3 DNA: TGTGCCTGGGGGTGGGGGTACAATGAGCAGTTCTTC. The full variable domain, in which reference TRBV30 and TRBJ2-1 provide the parts outside the CDR3, is SQTIHQWPATLVQPVGSPLSLECTVEGTSNPNLYWYRQAAGRGLQLLFYSVGIGQISSEVPQNLSASRPQDRQFILSSKKLLLSDSGFYLCAWGWGYNEQFFGPGTRLTVL.

This sequence joins TRBV9 and TRBJ2-3, with TRBD2 as a possible D gene (6 bases). Trimming shortened V by 3 bases and J by 13 bases, and 12 bases separated the two germline ends. From germline, CDR1 is SGDLS and CDR2 YYNGEE. This CDR3 contains 11 residues. The CDR3 nucleotides read TGTGCCAGCAGCGGAGGGACTCAGGAGTATTTT. Translating it yields CASSGGTQEYF.

The rearrangement uses TRBV24-1 and TRBJ2-1, with no clear D. V lost 5 bases to trimming and J lost 14 bases, with 18 bases between them. The germline V gene encodes CDR1 KGHDR and CDR2 SFDVKD. The CDR3 is made up of 13 amino acids. The CDR3 protein is CATSVFGVQVEFF. CDR3 DNA: TGTGCCACCAGTGTCTTTGGGGTGCAGGTGGAGTTCTTC.

The chain combines TRBV4-3 with TRBJ2-1, with 14 bases that match TRBD2. Germline values: CDR1 LGHNA, CDR2 YSLEER. This CDR3 contains 17 residues. Losses at the gene ends were 0 bases for V and 8 bases for J; bases not matched to a gene: 6. CDR3 sequence (DNA): TGCGCCAGCAGCCAAGAAGTCGGACTAGCGGGAGGCTATGAGCAGTTCTTC. This codes for CASSQEVGLAGGYEQFF.

The chain carries TRBV9 and TRBJ1-1; the D is unclear. This CDR3 spans 13 amino acids. From germline, CDR1 is SGDLS and CDR2 YYNGEE. The V and J ends lost 0 bases and 0 bases respectively, with 3 bases between them. The CDR3 nucleotides read TGTGCCAGCAGCGTAGTGTTGAACACTGAAGCTTTCTTT. This translates into CASSVVLNTEAFF.

The rearrangement links TRBV5-6 to TRBJ2-4; D ambiguous. Trimming removed 0 bases at V and 3 bases at J, with 10 bases between. Per the germline V gene, CDR1 is SGHDT and CDR2 is YYEEEE. The CDR3 consists of 15 residues. The CDR3 DNA is TGTGCCAGCAGCTTGGCCAGGTACGACAAAAACATTCAGTACTTC. Translating gives CASSLARYDKNIQYF.

The chain uses TRBV13 and TRBJ2-5; tentative D call: TRBD2 (5 bases). The CDR3 totals 14 residues. CDR1 and CDR2 (germline): PRHDT, FYEKMQ (reference sequence). Trimming stripped 0 bases from V and 4 bases from J, with 9 bases between. Here the CDR3 reads CASSLGRDLETQYF. CDR3 coding DNA: TGTGCCAGCAGCTTAGGTCGGGATTTAGAGACCCAGTACTTC.

The CDR3 region is CASSPKQGTQYF. The DNA of the CDR3 is TGTGCCAGCAGTCCAAAGCAGGGTACGCAGTATTTT. This chain links TRBV27 with TRBJ2-3, with D possibly being TRBD1 (5 bases). Germline V gene lookup returns CDR1 MNHEY and CDR2 SMNVEV (reference sequence). The CDR3 has 12 residues. Between the trimmed V and J ends, which lost 5 bases and 8 bases, there was a span of 11 bases.

The genes are TRBV20-1 and TRBJ2-7; D may be TRBD1 (6 bases). Between the trimmed V and J ends, which lost 6 bases and 4 bases, there was a span of 19 bases. The germline gives CDR1 DFQATT, CDR2 SNEGSKA (reference sequence). CDR3 length: 14 residues. CDR3 sequence: CSATGTVDVYEQYF. The CDR3, as DNA: TGCAGTGCCACAGGGACGGTCGACGTTTACGAGCAGTACTTC.

J is TRBJ2-1 and V is TRBV24-1; D call uncertain. The CDR3 sequence is 11 residues long. Trimming removed 7 bases from V and 5 bases from J, with 5 bases in between. Looked up from germline, CDR1 is KGHDR and CDR2 is SFDVKD. CDR3: CATRFNNEQFF. In DNA form, the CDR3 reads TGTGCCACCAGATTTAACAATGAGCAGTTCTTC.